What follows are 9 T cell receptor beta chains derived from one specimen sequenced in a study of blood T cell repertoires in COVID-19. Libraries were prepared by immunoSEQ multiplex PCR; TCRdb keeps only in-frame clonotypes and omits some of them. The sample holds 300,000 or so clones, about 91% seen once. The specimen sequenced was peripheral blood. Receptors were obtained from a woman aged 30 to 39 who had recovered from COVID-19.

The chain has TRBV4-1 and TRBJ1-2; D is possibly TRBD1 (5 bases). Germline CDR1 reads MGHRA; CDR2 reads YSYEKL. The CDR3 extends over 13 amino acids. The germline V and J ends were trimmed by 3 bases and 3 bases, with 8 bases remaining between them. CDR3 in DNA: TGCGCCAGCAGCCACGACAGATACTATGGCTACACCTTC. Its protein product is CASSHDRYYGYTF.

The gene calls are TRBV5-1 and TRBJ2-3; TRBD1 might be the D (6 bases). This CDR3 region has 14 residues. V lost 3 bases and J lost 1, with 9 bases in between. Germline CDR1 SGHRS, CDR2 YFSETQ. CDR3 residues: CASSSRTGTDTQYF. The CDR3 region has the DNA TGCGCCAGCAGCTCCCGGACAGGCACAGATACGCAGTATTTT.

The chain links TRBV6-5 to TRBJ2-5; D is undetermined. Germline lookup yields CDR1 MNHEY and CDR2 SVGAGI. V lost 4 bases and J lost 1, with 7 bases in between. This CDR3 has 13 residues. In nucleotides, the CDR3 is TGTGCCAGCAGTTCACGGAGCCAAGAGACCCAGTACTTC. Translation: CASSSRSQETQYF.

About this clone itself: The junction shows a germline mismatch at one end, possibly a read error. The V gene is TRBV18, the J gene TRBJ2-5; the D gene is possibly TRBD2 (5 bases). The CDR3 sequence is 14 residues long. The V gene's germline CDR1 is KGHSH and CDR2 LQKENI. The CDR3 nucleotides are TGTGCCAGCTCACCGGACTCGTACCAGGAGACCCAGTACTTC. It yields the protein CASSPDSYQETQYF.

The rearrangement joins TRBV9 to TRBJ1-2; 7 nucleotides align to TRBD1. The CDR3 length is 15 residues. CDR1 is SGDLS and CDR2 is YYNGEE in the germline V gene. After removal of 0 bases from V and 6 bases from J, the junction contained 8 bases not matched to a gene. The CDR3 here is CASSVEYRGQDGYTF. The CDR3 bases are TGTGCCAGCAGCGTAGAATATAGGGGGCAGGATGGCTACACCTTC.

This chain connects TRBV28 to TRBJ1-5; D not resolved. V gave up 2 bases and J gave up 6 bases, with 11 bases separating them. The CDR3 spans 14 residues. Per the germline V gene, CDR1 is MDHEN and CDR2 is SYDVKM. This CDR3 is CASSLRAGLQPQHF. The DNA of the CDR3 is TGTGCCAGCAGTTTAAGGGCAGGACTTCAGCCCCAGCATTTT.

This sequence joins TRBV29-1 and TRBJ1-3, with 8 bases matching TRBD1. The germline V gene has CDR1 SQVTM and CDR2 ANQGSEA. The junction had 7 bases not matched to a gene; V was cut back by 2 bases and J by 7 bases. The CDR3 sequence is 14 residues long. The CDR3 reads CSVEIGQGGNTIYF. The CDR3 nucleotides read TGCAGCGTTGAAATTGGACAGGGCGGGAACACCATATATTTT.

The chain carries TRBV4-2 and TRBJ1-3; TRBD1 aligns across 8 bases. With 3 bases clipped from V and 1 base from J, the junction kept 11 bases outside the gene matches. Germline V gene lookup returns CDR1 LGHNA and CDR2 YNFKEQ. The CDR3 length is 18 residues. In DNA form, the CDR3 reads TGTGCCAGCAGCCAGGAAACTCAGGGGGCTTCTTCTGGAAACACCATATATTTT. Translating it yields CASSQETQGASSGNTIYF.

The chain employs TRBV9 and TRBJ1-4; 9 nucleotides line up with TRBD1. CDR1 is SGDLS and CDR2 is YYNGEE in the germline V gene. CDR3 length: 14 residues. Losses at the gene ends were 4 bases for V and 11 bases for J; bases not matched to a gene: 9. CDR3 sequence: CASSPAQGARKLFF. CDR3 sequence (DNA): TGTGCCAGCAGCCCGGCACAGGGGGCGCGGAAACTGTTTTTT.